Below, one TCR beta chain is given with its context. This clone was observed once. The clone's antigen remains unknown. Base qualities were left out, and no much larger clone turns up one base away. The sample's time point label, decoded: baseline before first vaccination. Samples from vaccinated people were obtained from the UK trials COV001 and COV002, which included a single-blind randomized controlled phase 2/3 trial of AZD1222 (ChAdOx1 nCoV-19) in healthy adults. For TCRbeta chain sequencing, PBMC samples from trial participants were taken at day 0 and at day 28 after the second dose. These data originate in a study of T cell responses to AZD1222 COVID-19 vaccine (dated by TCRdb to the early 2020s). Background for the entire study: AZD1222 recipients whose second dose came at about 4 weeks and those whose second dose came at about 12 weeks were combined into one group, since spike-specific TCR depth and breadth did not differ between the two schedules. TCR sequencing was performed for about 250 trial participants, of whom around 210 were given two doses of AZD1222 and roughly 25 were given two doses of MenACWY control vaccine. Trial participants were enrolled by age into 18-55, 56-69 and 70-plus year subgroups, with around 150, 28 and 57 TCR-sequenced participants respectively. What the research found in general, with its limitations: The 56-69-year group was small, and its depth increase did not reach significance, likely because of low power. Vaccine-associated CD4 TCRs spanned the whole spike protein, with dominant responses in regions 160-218 and 743-854. Spike-specific TCR breadth and depth rose significantly after two AZD1222 doses compared with day 0 and with MenACWY recipients. Because no day 14 peak-response samples were available, the repertoires could be characterized only after the peak T cell response. Participants were mostly white British and included more females than males, and it was suggested by the authors that clonal diversity may have been underestimated. Only five or six AZD1222 recipients were SARS-CoV-2 seropositive at baseline, limiting conclusions about previously exposed vaccinees. Reportedly, close to half of the unique spike-specific TCRs recognized epitopes lying outside the regions that are mutated in the B.1.351 and B.1.1.7 variants.

From the germline V gene (reference sequence), CDR1 is GTSNPN and CDR2 is SVGIG. Measured from the cysteine to the phenylalanine, the CDR3 is 11 residues long. Only CDR3 DNA remains: 33 bases, in frame from the first base. The CDR3 regions of human TCRbeta chains were analyzed by immunosequencing. From the authors' description of their analysis: Repertoire TCRs were matched against a reference library of SARS-CoV-2-specific TCRs generated with the MIRA antigen-specificity platform. Breadth was defined as the fraction of unique TCRs that were SARS-CoV-2-associated, and depth was defined as the fraction of total T cells that were SARS-CoV-2-associated. Using the MIRA data, every spike-specific TCR was mapped to the spike region that the TCR reacted to and assigned to either a CD4 or a CD8 class. Log10-transformed breadth and depth values were compared by one-way ANOVA with Sidak's multiple comparisons tests. In its TCRdb copy, this immuneACCESS table keeps in-frame sequences only and misses some clones. Where compared with another copy, unresolved V genes explain less than half of these, and the others have no known cause. V and J calls and clone size come straight from that table; D and trimming were deduced from the DNA. The sample contains 85,000 to 100,000 clones, about nine tenths of them found a single time. Together, the top ten hold roughly a tenth of the sample.

The sequences come from peripheral blood, collected on day 0 of AZD1222 vaccination. The V gene is TRBV30 and the J gene is TRBJ2-2; a tentative D call is TRBD2 (6 bases match). This sequence was found in an adult in good health. This receptor has the CDR3 CASGRTGELFF. The bases are TGTGCTTCCGGGAGAACCGGGGAGCTGTTTTTT.